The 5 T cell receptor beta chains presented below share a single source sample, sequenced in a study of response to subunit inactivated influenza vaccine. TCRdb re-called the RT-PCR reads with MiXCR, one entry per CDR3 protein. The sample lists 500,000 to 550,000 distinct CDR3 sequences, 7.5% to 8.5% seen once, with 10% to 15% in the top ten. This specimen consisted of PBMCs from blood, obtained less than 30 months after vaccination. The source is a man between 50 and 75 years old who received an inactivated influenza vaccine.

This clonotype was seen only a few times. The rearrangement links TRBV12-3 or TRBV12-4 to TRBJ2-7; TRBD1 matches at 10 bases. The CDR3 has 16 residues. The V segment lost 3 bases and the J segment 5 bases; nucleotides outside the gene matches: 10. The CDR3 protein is CASSFRIRDRGNEQYF. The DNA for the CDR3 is TGTGCCAGCAGTTTTAGGATTCGGGACAGGGGCAACGAGCAGTACTTC.

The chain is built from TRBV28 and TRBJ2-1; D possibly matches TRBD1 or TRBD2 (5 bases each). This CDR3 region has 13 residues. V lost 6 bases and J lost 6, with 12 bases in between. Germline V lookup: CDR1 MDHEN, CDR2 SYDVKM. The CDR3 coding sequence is TGTGCCAGCAGCAGGGAGCGCTTCAATGAGCAGTTCTTC. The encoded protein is CASSRERFNEQFF.

The CDR3 reads CASKQREGAEQYF. The DNA for the CDR3 is TGTGCCAGCAAGCAGCGGGAGGGGGCCGAGCAGTACTTC. The rearrangement uses TRBV2 and TRBJ2-7; the match to TRBD2 covers 10 bases. This CDR3 is built from 13 residues. Per germline, CDR1 SNHLY and CDR2 FYNNEI. The V and J ends lost 7 bases and 6 bases, in that order; junction bases with no gene match: 6.

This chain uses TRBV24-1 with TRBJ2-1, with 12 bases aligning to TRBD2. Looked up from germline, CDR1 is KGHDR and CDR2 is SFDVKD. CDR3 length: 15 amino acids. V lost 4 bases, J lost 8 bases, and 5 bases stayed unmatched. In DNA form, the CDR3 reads TGTGCCACCAGTGAAAGACTAGCGGGAGCTGATGAGCAGTTCTTC. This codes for CATSERLAGADEQFF.

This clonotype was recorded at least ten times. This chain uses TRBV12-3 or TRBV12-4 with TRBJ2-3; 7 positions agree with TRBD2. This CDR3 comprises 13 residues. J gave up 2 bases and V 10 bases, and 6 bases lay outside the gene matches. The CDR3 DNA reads TGTGCCACCGGAGCGGGATTCACAGATACGCAGTATTTT. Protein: CATGAGFTDTQYF.